These 15 T cell receptor beta chains originate from one sample sequenced in a study of a mutant IDH1 vaccine in newly diagnosed glioma. These receptors are not linked to any known antigen. Time point of the sample: week 5, during vaccination. Each dose of the vaccine consisted of 300 ug of mutant IDH1 20-mer peptide, with topical imiquimod. Assay used: immunoSEQ multiplex PCR; TCRdb lists only in-frame clones, some missing. The table lists about 50,000 clones, about three quarters of them singletons. Sequenced here: PBMCs, sampled from a glioma patient whose treatment included an IDH1 peptide vaccine. The receptors shown here come from a man aged 50 or older with glioma.

The chain joins TRBV30 to TRBJ1-1; D uncertain. V was trimmed by 0 bases and J by 4 bases, leaving 15 bases between them. This CDR3 contains 15 residues. Germline assignment: CDR1 GTSNPN and CDR2 SVGIG (reference sequence). CDR3 region: CAWSVRGSRFTEAFF. The CDR3 bases are TGTGCCTGGAGTGTCCGGGGATCTCGATTCACTGAAGCTTTCTTT.

V usage is TRBV2 and J usage is TRBJ2-7; 13 positions agree with TRBD2. In germline, CDR1 is SNHLY, CDR2 FYNNEI. The V and J ends lost 6 bases and 1 base, in that order; junction bases with no gene match: 9. The CDR3 has 17 residues. CDR3 sequence: CASSLTSGGAGSYEQYF. CDR3 DNA sequence: TGTGCCAGCAGCCTTACTAGCGGGGGGGCCGGGTCCTACGAGCAGTACTTC.

The chain has TRBV27 and TRBJ1-2, with D unresolved. Germline V lookup: CDR1 MNHEY, CDR2 SMNVEV (reference sequence). V dropped 8 bases and J dropped 8 bases, with 15 bases sitting between them. The CDR3 is 12 residues long. CDR3 in amino acids: CASGESLGGYTF. DNA for the CDR3: TGTGCCAGCGGTGAGAGTTTAGGGGGCTACACCTTC.

This clone was picked up a small number of times. The rearrangement joins TRBV6-5 to TRBJ1-1; D is unresolved. The CDR3 covers 11 residues. Germline assignment: CDR1 MNHEY and CDR2 SVGAGI. V was trimmed by 4 bases and J by 3 bases, leaving 3 bases between them. The CDR3 sequence: CASSLDTEAFF. CDR3 bases: TGTGCCAGCAGTTTGGACACTGAAGCTTTCTTT.

This clone was counted once. V gene TRBV12-5 combines with J gene TRBJ1-1; weak D call: TRBD1 (6 bases). This CDR3 contains 12 residues. Trimming took off 6 bases at V and 6 bases at J, with 11 bases between the two ends. Germline V CDR1 and CDR2: LGHNT, FRNRAP. For the CDR3, the DNA is TGTGCTAGTGGACTAGGGGGGGCTGAAGCTTTCTTT. Translated: CASGLGGAEAFF.

The V call is TRBV7-9, the J call TRBJ2-3, with D unresolved. Germline values: CDR1 SEHNR, CDR2 FQNEAQ (reference sequence). The CDR3 totals 14 residues. V was cut by 1 base and J by 4 bases, with 9 bases left in between. CDR3 residues: CASSLVGNADTQYF. CDR3 nucleotide sequence: TGTGCCAGCAGCTTAGTGGGGAATGCAGATACGCAGTATTTT.

V gene TRBV19 combines with J gene TRBJ1-2, with D possibly matching TRBD1 (5 bases). The germline V gene has CDR1 LNHDA and CDR2 SQIVND (reference sequence). There are 13 residues in the CDR3. V lost 4 bases and J lost 4, with 10 bases in between. For the CDR3, the DNA is TGTGCCAGTAGTACCCGGGACGTCTATGGCTACACCTTC. Its translation is CASSTRDVYGYTF.

The J gene is TRBJ2-7, the V gene TRBV10-2; D possibly corresponds to TRBD1 (6 bases). Germline V gene data show CDR1 as WSHSY and CDR2 as SAAADI. The CDR3 has 15 amino acids. With 7 bases removed from V and 5 bases from J, the gap between germline ends came to 21 bases. In DNA, the CDR3 is TGCGCCAGCACCCCCCCGACGGACAGTACCCACGAGCAGTACTTC. Encoded protein: CASTPPTDSTHEQYF.

The gene calls are TRBV5-4 and TRBJ2-7, with no clear D. The CDR3 loop spans 12 amino acids. Germline V gene data show CDR1 as SGHNT and CDR2 as YYREEE (reference sequence). Between the trimmed V and J ends, which lost 0 bases and 7 bases, there was a span of 8 bases. DNA of the CDR3: TGTGCCAGCAGCTTGGACGGGCGGGAGCAGTACTTC. Protein product: CASSLDGREQYF.

The chain links TRBV25-1 to TRBJ1-6; 7 nucleotides agree with TRBD1. Germline V lookup: CDR1 MGHDK, CDR2 SYGVNS. The CDR3 is made up of 12 amino acids. The junction had 2 bases not matched to a gene; V was cut back by 5 bases and J by 10 bases. The CDR3 loop reads CASSTGESPLHF. DNA for the CDR3: TGTGCCAGCAGTACAGGGGAATCACCCCTCCACTTT.

The rearrangement joins TRBV30 to TRBJ2-3, with a possible D match to TRBD2 (5 bases). The CDR3 totals 14 residues. Germline V lookup: CDR1 GTSNPN, CDR2 SVGIG (reference sequence). V lost 1 base to trimming and J lost 4 bases, with 12 bases between them. DNA for the CDR3: TGTGCCTGGAGTGGTGGGTTCGGGGCAGATACGCAGTATTTT. Translation gives CAWSGGFGADTQYF.

The chain uses TRBV2 and TRBJ2-3; D tentatively reads TRBD1 or TRBD2 (6 bases each). The germline CDR1 and CDR2 sequences are SNHLY and FYNNEI. CDR3 length equals 14 residues. V was trimmed by 8 bases and J by 5 bases, leaving 17 bases between them. The CDR3 nucleotides read TGTGCCAGCGATTCGGGACTCAGGGGAGATACGCAGTATTTT. Amino acids: CASDSGLRGDTQYF.

V usage is TRBV7-8 and J usage is TRBJ1-5, with D unclear. Germline V gene lookup returns CDR1 SGHVS and CDR2 FQNEAQ. V lost 2 bases to trimming and J lost 2 bases, with 10 bases between them. The CDR3 runs 15 residues. CDR3: CASSLSGGGNQPQHF. Here the CDR3 DNA reads TGTGCCAGCAGCTTATCGGGAGGAGGCAATCAGCCCCAGCATTTT.

The table lists this clone with a count of one. The chain is built from TRBV7-2 and TRBJ2-7; 8 nucleotides match TRBD1. CDR3 size: 14 residues. J was trimmed by 3 bases and V by 2 bases; bases with no gene match: 3. In germline, CDR1 is SGHTA, CDR2 FQGNSA. The DNA for the CDR3 is TGTGCCAGCAGCTTACAAACAGGGGGCTACGAGCAGTACTTC. Protein product: CASSLQTGGYEQYF.

CDR3 nucleotides: TGTGCCAGCAGCAAGACAGGGTATCTCTACGAGCAGTACTTC. Its translation: CASSKTGYLYEQYF. J is TRBJ2-7 and V is TRBV19; 7 positions match TRBD1. Germline V gene data show CDR1 as LNHDA and CDR2 as SQIVND (reference sequence). Losses at the gene ends were 9 bases for V and 3 bases for J; bases not matched to a gene: 11. This CDR3 spans 14 amino acids.